This TCR beta chain was obtained from a study of cytomegalovirus exposure and HLA in healthy donors. Study context: Earlier results showed approximately 110 million unique TCR beta sequences derived from around 170 million T cells. Study-level findings and limits: Differences between HLA loci emerged in a later analysis of TCR association rates, with DRB1 most and HLA-C fewest.

Points on this clone: The antigen is unknown.

With V trimmed by 1 base and J by 8 bases, 7 bases remained unmatched. The CDR3 length is 16 residues. Per the germline V gene, CDR1 is MGHRA and CDR2 is YSYEKL. PCR amplification relied on 60 Vbeta primers (plus 13 Jbeta primers). Using immunoSEQ multiplex PCR, the repertoire was profiled, and TCRdb retains in-frame clones only, with some absent. This listing includes around 200,000 clones. The clonotype originates from a woman in her 30s in good health and CMV-seropositive. The V call is TRBV4-1, the J call TRBJ1-6, with 8 bases fitting TRBD1. Sequenced: PBMCs. CDR3 sequence (DNA): TGCGCCAGCAGCCAAGCCCCACAGGGGGGTTATTCACCCCTCCACTTT. Translated, it gives CASSQAPQGGYSPLHF.